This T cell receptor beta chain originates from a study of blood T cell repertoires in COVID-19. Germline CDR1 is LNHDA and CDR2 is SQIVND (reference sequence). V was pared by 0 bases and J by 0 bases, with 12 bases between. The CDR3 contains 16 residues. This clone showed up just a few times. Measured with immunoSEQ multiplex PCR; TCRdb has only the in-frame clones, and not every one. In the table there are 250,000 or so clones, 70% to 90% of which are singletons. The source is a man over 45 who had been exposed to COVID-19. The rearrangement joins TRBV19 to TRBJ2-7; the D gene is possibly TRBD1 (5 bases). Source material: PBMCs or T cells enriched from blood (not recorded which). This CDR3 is CASSIEVGHLSYEQYF. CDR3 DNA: TGTGCCAGTAGTATAGAAGTGGGGCACCTCTCCTACGAGCAGTACTTC.